The rows below give T cell receptor beta chains drawn from one sample of a study of T-cell memory formation after mild COVID-19. Each CDR3 protein is one row after TCRdb ran MiXCR on the 5' RACE reads. The sample lists some 350,000 distinct CDR3 sequences, around 15% seen once, with about a fifth in the top ten. Material for sequencing was PBMCs or a T cell subset sorted from them (not recorded which). The receptor source for this set is a man aged 18 to 30 who had mild COVID-19 (a few samples of this study predate the infection). Cell type and time point are not known. Each CDR3 is given with its conserved first and last residue.

TRBV7-2 | CASSQGSTEAFF
TRBV11-2 | CASSLDGTTGELFF
TRBV5-1 | CASSFPLADQQFF
TRBV5-1 | CASTSSSGGFNEQFF
TRBV15 | CATSSPGGRHSYEQYF
TRBV29-1 | CSASQPGANVLTF
TRBV10-3 | CAISEASGGNQPQHF
TRBV7-2 | CASSPPGSKNIQYF
TRBV5-1 | CASSTPKDTQYF
TRBV20-1 | CSAKRGMNEQFF
TRBV19 | CASSILLAGGTDTQYF
TRBV24-1 | CATGHNQPQHF
TRBV18 | CASSPPGQGRGEQFF
TRBV4-1 | CASSQVILGLGKLFF
TRBV9 | CASSVRRQGPGELFF
TRBV4-2 | CASSQEGRVGTFYEQYF
TRBV4-1 | CASSQEGQGGEAFF
TRBV7-2 | CASSASLGGGAPEQYF
TRBV6-5 | CASSRGFF
TRBV5-1 | CASSSYRGPNTEAFF
TRBV20-1 | CSALSGGPQETQYF
TRBV28 | CASSPRGESQETQYF
TRBV7-9 | CASSSGLARIDTQYF
TRBV7-8 | CASSLGTRNEQFF
TRBV7-4 | CAIRLLAGVTGELFF
TRBV28 | CASIGARGENTEAFF
TRBV9 | CASSPSNYGYTF
TRBV7-3 | CASSMTRDHYEQYF
TRBV28 | CASRYSGGVYNEQFF
TRBV12-3/TRBV12-4 | CASSAGPVYNEQFF
TRBV11-2 | CASSLDPGQGGNTEAFF
TRBV30 | CAWGDRGTSGYNEQFF
TRBV5-1 | CASSFGTSGGIETQYF
TRBV5-1 | CASSLNAGGTEAFF
TRBV2 | CASSGRSDPRTDTQYF
TRBV6-5 | CASSTGLGGQYF
TRBV19 | CASRLSNEQFF
TRBV20-1 | CSARDFRVSDTGELFF
TRBV6-5 | CASRRQGAEAFF
TRBV7-2 | CASSLSRGHNEQFF
TRBV11-3 | CASSSSRAGNNEQFF
TRBV4-1 | CASSQVSWRGQNTGELFF
TRBV6-5 | CASSERRGTDPPLHF
TRBV6-2/TRBV6-3 | CASTTLRTGHSPLHF
TRBV7-8 | CASSGRGQVEAFF
TRBV11-2 | CASSPWARGRTGELFF
TRBV5-1 | CASSLGGTSNQPQHF
TRBV3-1 | CASSQGGYTTGELFF
TRBV7-8 | CASSGGIRGRNEQFF
TRBV7-9 | CASRTPGSGGYTF
TRBV3-1 | CASSQESHEQYF
TRBV12-3/TRBV12-4 | CASRGSGSSYEQYF
TRBV12-3/TRBV12-4 | CASSSTGFEQYF
TRBV7-2 | CASSLVEGASSYNEQFF